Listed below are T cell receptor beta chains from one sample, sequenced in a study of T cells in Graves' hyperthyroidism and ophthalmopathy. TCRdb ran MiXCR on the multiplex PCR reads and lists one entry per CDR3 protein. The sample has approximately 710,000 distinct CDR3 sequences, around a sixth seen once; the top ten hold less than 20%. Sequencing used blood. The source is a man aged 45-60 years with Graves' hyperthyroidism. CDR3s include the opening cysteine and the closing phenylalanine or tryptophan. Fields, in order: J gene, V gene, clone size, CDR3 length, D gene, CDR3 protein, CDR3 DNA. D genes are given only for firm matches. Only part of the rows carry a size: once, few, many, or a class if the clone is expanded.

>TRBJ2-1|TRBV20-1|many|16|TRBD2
CSALQRASGSYNEQFF
TGCAGTGCCCTACAACGGGCTAGCGGTAGCTACAATGAGCAGTTCTTC
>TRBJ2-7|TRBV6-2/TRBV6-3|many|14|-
CASNPRGEVYEQYF
TGTGCCAGCAACCCCAGGGGGGAGGTCTACGAGCAGTACTTC
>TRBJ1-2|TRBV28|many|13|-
CASSSDRREGYTF
TGTGCCAGCAGCTCCGACAGGCGCGAGGGCTACACCTTC
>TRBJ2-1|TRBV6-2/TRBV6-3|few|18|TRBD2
CASRRLAGGLSSYNEQFF
TGTGCCAGCAGAAGACTAGCGGGAGGACTTAGCTCCTACAATGAGCAGTTCTTC
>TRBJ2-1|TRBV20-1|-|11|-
CSAPLRGEQFF
TGCAGTGCGCCATTAAGGGGTGAGCAGTTCTTC
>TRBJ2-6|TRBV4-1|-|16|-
CASSHPWVDGANVLTF
TGCGCCAGCAGCCACCCATGGGTAGACGGGGCCAACGTCCTGACTTTC
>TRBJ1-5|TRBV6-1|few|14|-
CASTTVRGNQPQHF
TGTGCCAGCACTACAGTTCGGGGTAATCAGCCCCAGCATTTT
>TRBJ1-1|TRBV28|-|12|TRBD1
CASRETGDEAFF
TGTGCCAGCAGAGAGACAGGGGACGAAGCTTTCTTT
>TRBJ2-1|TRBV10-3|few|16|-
CAISESFVGSYNEQFF
TGTGCCATCAGTGAGTCGTTTGTCGGGAGCTACAATGAGCAGTTCTTC
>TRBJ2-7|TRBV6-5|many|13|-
CASSYTASYEQYF
TGTGCCAGCAGTTACACAGCCTCCTACGAGCAGTACTTC
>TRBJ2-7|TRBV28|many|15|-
CASSLPSAHTYEQYF
TGTGCCAGCAGTTTACCTTCCGCGCACACCTACGAGCAGTACTTC
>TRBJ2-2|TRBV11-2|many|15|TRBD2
CASSLLAGVPGELFF
TGTGCCAGCAGCTTACTAGCGGGAGTTCCCGGGGAGCTGTTTTTT
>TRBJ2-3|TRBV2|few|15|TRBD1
CASSEGQDSTDTQYF
TGTGCCAGCAGTGAGGGACAGGATAGCACAGATACGCAGTATTTT
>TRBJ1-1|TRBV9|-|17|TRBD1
CASSASGQAGRRTEAFF
TGTGCCAGCAGCGCTTCTGGACAGGCAGGTCGTCGGACTGAAGCTTTCTTT
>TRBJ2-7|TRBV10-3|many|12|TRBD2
CAISGTSGEQYF
TGTGCCATCAGCGGGACTAGCGGCGAGCAGTACTTC
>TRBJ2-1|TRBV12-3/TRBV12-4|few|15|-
CASSATGGAYNEQFF
TGTGCCAGCAGTGCCACAGGGGGGGCCTACAATGAGCAGTTCTTC
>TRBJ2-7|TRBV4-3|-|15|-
CASSQDEGPSYEQYF
TGCGCCAGCAGCCAAGATGAGGGGCCGAGCTACGAGCAGTACTTC
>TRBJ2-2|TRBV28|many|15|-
CASSLPGVNTGELFF
TGTGCCAGCAGTTTACCCGGGGTCAACACCGGGGAGCTGTTTTTT
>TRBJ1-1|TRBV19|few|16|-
CASSTYFTGWNTEAFF
TGTGCCAGTAGTACTTATTTTACAGGGTGGAACACTGAAGCTTTCTTT
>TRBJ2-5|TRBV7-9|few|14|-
CASSFTGALETQYF
TGTGCCAGCAGCTTTACGGGGGCCTTAGAGACCCAGTACTTC
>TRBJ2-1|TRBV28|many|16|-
CASSTPEMRSYNEQFF
TGTGCCAGCAGTACCCCGGAGATGCGGTCCTACAATGAGCAGTTCTTC
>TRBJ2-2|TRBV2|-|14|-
CASTRTGETGELFF
TGTGCCAGCACCCGGACCGGGGAGACCGGGGAGCTGTTTTTT
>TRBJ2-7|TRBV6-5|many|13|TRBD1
CASSYDRGYEQYF
TGTGCCAGCAGTTATGACAGGGGGTACGAGCAGTACTTC
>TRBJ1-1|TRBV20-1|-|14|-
CSARIGTGNTEAFF
TGCAGTGCTAGGATCGGGACGGGGAACACTGAAGCTTTCTTT
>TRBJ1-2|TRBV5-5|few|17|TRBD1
CASSREGTGNYNYGYTF
TGTGCCAGCAGCCGAGAAGGGACAGGGAACTATAACTATGGCTACACCTTC
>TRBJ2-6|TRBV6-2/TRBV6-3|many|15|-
CASSYGGPSANVLTF
TGTGCCAGCAGTTACGGGGGACCAAGCGCCAACGTCCTGACTTTC
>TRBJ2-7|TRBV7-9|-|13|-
CASSFDRNYEQYF
TGTGCCAGCAGCTTTGACAGAAACTACGAGCAGTACTTC
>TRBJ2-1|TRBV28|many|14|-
CASSLNWPSGKQFF
TGTGCCAGCAGTTTAAACTGGCCCTCAGGGAAGCAGTTCTTC
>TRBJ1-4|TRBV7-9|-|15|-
CASNSTGAVNEKLFF
TGTGCCAGCAACTCCACAGGAGCGGTTAATGAAAAACTGTTTTTT
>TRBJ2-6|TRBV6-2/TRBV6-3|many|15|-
CASRISSSGANVLTF
TGTGCCAGCAGAATCAGCAGCTCTGGGGCCAACGTCCTGACTTTC
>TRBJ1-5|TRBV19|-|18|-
CASSIGTTRSYSNQPQHF
TGTGCCAGTAGCATCGGGACAACCCGGAGTTATAGCAATCAGCCCCAGCATTTT
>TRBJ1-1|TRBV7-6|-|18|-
CASSPYGDFLMGNTEAFF
TGTGCCAGCAGCCCCTACGGGGACTTTCTGATGGGGAACACTGAAGCTTTCTTT
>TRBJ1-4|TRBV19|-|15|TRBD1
CASSKAGQGNEKLFF
TGTGCCAGTAGTAAGGCAGGACAGGGGAATGAAAAACTGTTTTTT
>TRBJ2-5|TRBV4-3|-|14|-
CASSQGQHQETQYF
TGCGCCAGCAGCCAAGGACAGCACCAAGAGACCCAGTACTTC
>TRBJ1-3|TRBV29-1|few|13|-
CSVETGFGNTIYF
TGCAGCGTGGAAACAGGGTTCGGAAACACCATATATTTT
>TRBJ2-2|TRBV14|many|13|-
CASSIRDTGELFF
TGTGCCAGCAGCATACGTGACACCGGGGAGCTGTTTTTT
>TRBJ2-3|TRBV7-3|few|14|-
CASSLAPGHDKQYF
TGTGCCAGCAGCTTAGCCCCGGGACACGACAAACAGTATTTT
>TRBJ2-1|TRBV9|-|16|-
CASSNDRSNSYNEQFF
TGTGCCAGCAGCAATGACAGGTCTAACTCCTACAATGAGCAGTTCTTC
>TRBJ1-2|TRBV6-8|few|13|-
CASSYRGRAGYTF
TGTGCCAGCAGTTACAGAGGACGGGCTGGCTACACCTTC
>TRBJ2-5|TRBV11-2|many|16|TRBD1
CASSPQGQGGKETQYF
TGTGCCAGCAGCCCCCAGGGACAGGGGGGAAAAGAGACCCAGTACTTC
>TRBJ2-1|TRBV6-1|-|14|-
CASSEAVLTNEQFF
TGTGCCAGCAGTGAAGCGGTTTTAACCAATGAGCAGTTCTTC
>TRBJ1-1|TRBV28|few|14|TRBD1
CASSRPGQITEAFF
TGTGCCAGCAGCCGACCGGGACAGATTACTGAAGCTTTCTTT
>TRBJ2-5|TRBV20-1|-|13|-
CSARDLSWGTQYF
TGCAGTGCTAGAGATCTAAGCTGGGGGACCCAGTACTTC
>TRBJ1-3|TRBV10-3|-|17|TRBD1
CAISDQRGQGSGNTIYF
TGTGCCATCAGTGACCAGCGGGGACAGGGATCTGGAAACACCATATATTTT
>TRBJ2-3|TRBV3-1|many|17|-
CASSQPLWGLGTDTQYF
TGTGCCAGCAGCCAACCCCTTTGGGGGCTAGGCACAGATACGCAGTATTTT
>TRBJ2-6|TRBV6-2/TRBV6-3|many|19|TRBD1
CASSRQPDRGSSGANVLTF
TGTGCCAGCAGTCGACAGCCTGACAGGGGGTCCTCTGGGGCCAACGTCCTGACTTTC
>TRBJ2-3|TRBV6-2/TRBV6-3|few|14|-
CASSYGGNTDTQYF
TGTGCCAGCAGTTACGGCGGAAACACAGATACGCAGTATTTT
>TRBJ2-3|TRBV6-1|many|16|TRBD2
CASSPGAGGLTDTQYF
TGTGCCAGCAGTCCCGGAGCGGGAGGGCTAACAGATACGCAGTATTTT
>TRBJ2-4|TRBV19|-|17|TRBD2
CASSVLAGGRAKNIQYF
TGTGCCAGTAGTGTTCTGGCGGGAGGGCGGGCCAAAAACATTCAGTACTTC
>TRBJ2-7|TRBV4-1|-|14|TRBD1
CASSQAERGHEQYF
TGCGCCAGCAGCCAAGCGGAGAGGGGGCACGAGCAGTACTTC